One sample yielded the 9 T cell receptor beta chains listed below, sequenced in a study of CD8 T cells in ankylosing spondylitis. Each CDR3 protein is one row after TCRdb ran MiXCR on the 5' RACE reads. This sample has 350,000 or so distinct CDR3 sequences, with around 10% found just once. Sequencing used blood, either unsorted or a sorted T cell fraction (not recorded which). All receptors derive from a female donor with ankylosing spondylitis or in good health (not recorded which).

This clonotype was seen a few times. The rearrangement joins TRBV5-6 to TRBJ1-4; no reliable D call. With 7 bases removed from V and 6 bases from J, the gap between germline ends came to 10 bases. Germline loops: CDR1 SGHDT, CDR2 YYEEEE. CDR3 length: 12 residues. The CDR3 nucleotides are TGTGCCAGCTCCGGGCCGGATGAAAAACTGTTTTTT. It codes for CASSGPDEKLFF.

This clonotype was picked up a small number of times. The chain couples TRBV30 to TRBJ1-1; D remains unclear. CDR1 and CDR2 (germline): GTSNPN, SVGIG (reference sequence). The CDR3 runs to 12 residues. Trimming stripped 7 bases from V and 1 base from J, with 10 bases between. Here the CDR3 reads CALDGPNTEAFF. Written as DNA, the CDR3 is TGTGCCTTGGACGGGCCGAACACTGAAGCTTTCTTT. Looking up the rest from reference TRBV30 and TRBJ1-1 gives the full variable domain: SQTIHQWPATLVQPVGSPLSLECTVEGTSNPNLYWYRQAAGRGLQLLFYSVGIGQISSEVPQNLSASRPQDRQFILSSKKLLLSDSGFYLCALDGPNTEAFFGQGTRLTVV.

The chain uses TRBV5-1 and TRBJ2-1; a weak D match, TRBD2 (7 bases). The CDR3 spans 16 residues. Per the germline V gene, CDR1 is SGHRS and CDR2 is YFSETQ. V was shortened by 4 bases and J by 9 bases, with 23 bases between the two germline ends. The DNA for the CDR3 is TGCGCCAGCAGCCCGACCCCGGGGGGCCTCCGGGCTGAGCAGTTCTTC. This translates into CASSPTPGGLRAEQFF.

The table lists this clonotype with a few counts. The V call is TRBV5-5, the J call TRBJ2-7; the match to TRBD1 covers 7 bases. V was clipped by 6 bases and J by 3 bases; unmatched bases: 15. The germline gives CDR1 SGHKS, CDR2 YYEKEE (reference sequence). The CDR3 spans 16 residues. CDR3 amino acids: CASIPAGTVNFYEQYF. In DNA form, the CDR3 reads TGTGCCAGCATCCCGGCCGGGACAGTAAATTTCTACGAGCAGTACTTC. The full variable domain, in which reference TRBV5-5 and TRBJ2-7 provide the parts outside the CDR3, is DAGVTQSPTHLIKTRGQQVTLRCSPISGHKSVSWYQQVLGQGPQFIFQYYEKEERGRGNFPDRFSARQFPNYSSELNVNALLLGDSALYLCASIPAGTVNFYEQYFGPGTRLTVT.

This clonotype was picked up a small number of times. This chain connects TRBV12-3 or TRBV12-4 to TRBJ2-7; 9 bases are a match to TRBD2. The CDR3 covers 18 residues. Losses at the gene ends were 7 bases for V and 3 bases for J; bases not matched to a gene: 19. Here the CDR3 DNA reads TGTGCCAGCACACTTTCGCCTCTAGCGGGGAGACGTTACTACGAGCAGTACTTC. Encoded protein: CASTLSPLAGRRYYEQYF.

This clonotype was seen repeatedly, ten times or more. The rearrangement joins TRBV4-3 to TRBJ2-2, with 7 bases fitting TRBD1. Germline V gene data show CDR1 as LGHNA and CDR2 as YSLEER. J lost 4 bases, V lost 1 base, and 3 bases had no gene match. This CDR3 has 15 amino acids. This CDR3 reads CASSQVNRGTGELFF. CDR3 nucleotides: TGCGCCAGCAGCCAAGTTAACAGGGGCACCGGGGAGCTGTTTTTT.

Ten or more counts support this clonotype. The chain recombines TRBV29-1 with TRBJ2-1, with a possible D match to TRBD2 (8 bases). CDR1 and CDR2 (germline): SQVTM, ANQGSEA. The CDR3 contains 16 residues. The V end was cut by 7 bases, the J end by 9 bases, with 28 bases between. CDR3 residues: CSAAGQMGLVGFEQFF. For the CDR3, the DNA is TGCAGCGCAGCGGGACAGATGGGACTAGTGGGCTTTGAGCAGTTCTTC.

With regard to this clonotype: One end of the junction is discordant with germline, which a read error may explain. The chain joins TRBV27 to TRBJ2-5, with 8 positions matching TRBD2. Germline CDR1 and CDR2: MNHEY and SMNVEV (reference sequence). The CDR3 contains 14 residues. DNA of the CDR3: TGTGCCTGCAGTAGAGCGGGAGCGAAAGAGACCCAGTACTTC. Translated: CACSRAGAKETQYF.

Many counts were recorded for this clonotype. The V and J genes are TRBV5-1 and TRBJ2-1; 11 nucleotides line up with TRBD2. V shed 4 bases and J 6 bases; nucleotides not matched to a gene: 6. The germline V gene encodes CDR1 SGHRS and CDR2 YFSETQ. The CDR3 covers 15 residues. The DNA for the CDR3 is TGCGCCAGCAGCCCTGGACTAGCGGGCCCCAATGAGCAGTTCTTC. It yields the protein CASSPGLAGPNEQFF.